These 16 T cell receptor beta chains were sequenced from one sample in a study of shared clonotypes between healthy human individuals. Clones were sequenced by immunoSEQ multiplex PCR, and TCRdb holds only the in-frame ones, with some missing. Counted here are 2 million to 2.5 million clones, 90% to 96% occurring once; the ten biggest clones make up roughly 0.13%. Input material: naive CD4+ T cells sorted from blood. Indicated subset: CD45RA+ positively selected. These receptors all come from a man in his late teens or twenties in good health.

This rearrangement joins TRBV18 to TRBJ2-1; 10 nucleotides line up with TRBD2. CDR3 size: 15 residues. Germline V gene data show CDR1 as KGHSH and CDR2 as LQKENI. The J segment lost 8 bases and the V segment lost 1 base, leaving 5 bases of the junction unmatched. Written as DNA, the CDR3 is TGTGCCAGCTCACCACGGGTAGCGGGAGGAGATGAGCAGTTCTTC. Translating it yields CASSPRVAGGDEQFF.

The chain uses TRBV27 and TRBJ1-6, with 8 nucleotides matching TRBD1. CDR3 size: 19 residues. Germline V gene lookup returns CDR1 MNHEY and CDR2 SMNVEV (reference sequence). V was clipped by 1 base and J by 0 bases; unmatched bases: 8. In DNA form, the CDR3 reads TGTGCCAGCAGTTTATACTCCCGGGACAGGAGCTCCTATAATTCACCCCTCCACTTT. Translating it yields CASSLYSRDRSSYNSPLHF.

The CDR3 nucleotides are TGTGCCAGCAGCTTAGGGTTGACAGGGATTAATGAAAAACTGTTTTTT. Its protein product is CASSLGLTGINEKLFF. V usage is TRBV7-6 and J usage is TRBJ1-4, with 7 bases aligning to TRBD1. The V gene end was trimmed by 1 base and the J gene end by 4 bases; junction bases not matched to a gene: 6. This CDR3 is 16 amino acids long. Germline lookup yields CDR1 SGHVS and CDR2 FNYEAQ.

Remarks on this clone: Distinct nucleotide sequences in the sample also encode this CDR3. This chain joins TRBV5-1 and TRBJ1-4; 9 bases line up with TRBD1. Trimming removed 10 bases from V and 8 bases from J; junction bases left unmatched: 6. CDR1 and CDR2 from the germline V gene are SGHRS and YFSETQ. There are 12 residues in the CDR3. The CDR3, as DNA: TGCGCCTCCCAAGGGACAGGGGAAAAACTGTTTTTT. Residues: CASQGTGEKLFF.

The rearrangement uses TRBV6-5 and TRBJ2-5; D is uncertain. This CDR3 comprises 13 residues. Germline-derived CDR1 and CDR2 are MNHEY and SVGAGI. The V and J ends lost 7 bases and 1 base respectively, with 10 bases between them. In nucleotides, the CDR3 is TGTGCCAGCACCTCGACCTTCCAAGAGACCCAGTACTTC. Its translation is CASTSTFQETQYF.

The rearrangement links TRBV7-3 to TRBJ2-5; 8 bases align to TRBD1. V was pared by 5 bases and J by 5 bases, with 7 bases of the junction left unmatched. Per germline, CDR1 SGHTA and CDR2 FQGTGA. CDR3 length: 14 amino acids. The CDR3 sequence is CASSPTRTGETQYF. The CDR3, as DNA: TGTGCCAGCAGCCCAACCAGGACAGGGGAGACCCAGTACTTC.

Notes on this clone: This specimen includes other DNA sequences encoding the same CDR3. The J gene is TRBJ2-3, the V gene TRBV5-1; 8 nucleotides align to TRBD2. Germline V lookup: CDR1 SGHRS, CDR2 YFSETQ. J lost 0 bases, V lost 1 base, and 1 base had no gene match. The CDR3 is 15 residues long. CDR3 sequence (DNA): TGCGCCAGCAGCTTGATAGCGGGAAGCACAGATACGCAGTATTTT. This gives the protein CASSLIAGSTDTQYF.

The chain couples TRBV4-3 to TRBJ2-7; 12 bases are shared with TRBD2. Trimming took 1 base from V and 7 from J; bases not matched to a gene: 11. This CDR3 has 17 residues. Germline CDR1 LGHNA, CDR2 YSLEER. CDR3 region: CASSQGRLAGAVWEQYF. In DNA, the CDR3 is TGCGCCAGCAGCCAAGGCCGACTAGCGGGAGCGGTTTGGGAGCAGTACTTC.

This rearrangement joins TRBV4-1 to TRBJ1-1; D unresolved. The germline CDR1 and CDR2 sequences are MGHRA and YSYEKL. The CDR3 runs 16 residues. V lost 1 base to trimming and J lost 0 bases, with 12 bases between them. DNA of the CDR3: TGCGCCAGCAGCCAAGGGTACGGCCCGATGAACACTGAAGCTTTCTTT. Translating gives CASSQGYGPMNTEAFF.

This clone was seen just once. The chain uses TRBV9 and TRBJ2-3; TRBD2 matches at 7 bases. This CDR3 is built from 16 residues. Trimming cost V 4 bases and J 0 bases; bases outside gene matches: 8. Germline loops: CDR1 SGDLS, CDR2 YYNGEE. The CDR3 DNA follows: TGTGCCAGCAGCTTAAGGACTAGTCAGAGCACAGATACGCAGTATTTT. It specifies CASSLRTSQSTDTQYF.

This clone was observed a few times. The genes are TRBV10-3 and TRBJ2-2; 10 bases agree with TRBD2. The CDR3 extends over 15 amino acids. V trimming: 5 bases; J trimming: 0 bases; junction bases outside the gene matches: 0. From germline, CDR1 is ENHRY and CDR2 SYGVKD. The CDR3 DNA follows: TGTGCCATCAGTCTAGCGGGAGCGAACACCGGGGAGCTGTTTTTT. Translation gives CAISLAGANTGELFF.

The chain joins TRBV6-6 to TRBJ1-2, with a possible D match to TRBD1 (6 bases). The V end was cut by 7 bases, the J end by 7 bases, with 22 bases between. This CDR3 is built from 15 residues. Germline V gene lookup returns CDR1 MNHNY and CDR2 SVGAGI (reference sequence). In DNA, the CDR3 is TGTGCCAGCAAATTTATTATAGCACAGGGAGCTGGCTACACCTTC. Its protein product is CASKFIIAQGAGYTF.

For this clone: Other DNA sequences in this sample translate to the same CDR3. The chain links TRBV7-2 to TRBJ1-2; TRBD1 agrees at 8 bases. V lost 5 bases, J lost 8 bases, and 7 bases stayed unmatched. The CDR3 loop spans 13 amino acids. Germline lookup yields CDR1 SGHTA and CDR2 FQGNSA. The CDR3 DNA reads TGTGCCAGCAGCACTGGACAGGGTTACGGCTACACCTTC. It codes for CASSTGQGYGYTF.

The V and J genes are TRBV7-3 and TRBJ2-2; D remains unclear. This CDR3 is built from 13 residues. V gave up 5 bases and J gave up 5 bases, with 9 bases separating them. Germline V gene lookup returns CDR1 SGHTA and CDR2 FQGTGA. The CDR3 DNA reads TGTGCCAGCAGCCCAACACTTACCGGGGAGCTGTTTTTT. Its protein product is CASSPTLTGELFF.

The chain is built from TRBV15 and TRBJ2-2; no reliable D call. The V end lost 1 base, the J end lost 0 bases, and 12 bases lay between the germline ends. The CDR3 sequence is 17 residues long. CDR1 is LNHNV and CDR2 is YYDKDF in the germline V gene (reference sequence). The CDR3 region is CATSRAFERTNTGELFF. CDR3 coding DNA: TGTGCCACCAGCAGAGCTTTCGAACGAACGAACACCGGGGAGCTGTTTTTT.

Worth noting for this clone: This same CDR3 is encoded by further DNA sequences in the sample. The chain couples TRBV5-1 to TRBJ1-3; D call uncertain. This CDR3 spans 13 amino acids. V gave up 8 bases and J gave up 1 base, with 10 bases separating them. CDR1 is SGHRS, CDR2 YFSETQ, per germline. CDR3 sequence: CASRTGSGNTIYF. CDR3 sequence (DNA): TGCGCCAGTCGGACCGGTTCTGGAAACACCATATATTTT.